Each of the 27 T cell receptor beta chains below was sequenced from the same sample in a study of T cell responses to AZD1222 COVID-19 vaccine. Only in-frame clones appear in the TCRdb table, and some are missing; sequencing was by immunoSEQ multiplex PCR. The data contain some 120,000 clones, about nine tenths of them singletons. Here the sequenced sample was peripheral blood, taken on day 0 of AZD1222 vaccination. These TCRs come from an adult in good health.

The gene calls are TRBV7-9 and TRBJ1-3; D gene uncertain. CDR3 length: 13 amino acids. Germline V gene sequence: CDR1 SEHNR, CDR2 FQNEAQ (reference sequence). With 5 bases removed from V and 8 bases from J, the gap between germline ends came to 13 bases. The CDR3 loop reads CASSPPLFDTIYF. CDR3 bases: TGTGCCAGCAGCCCGCCTTTATTCGACACCATATATTTT.

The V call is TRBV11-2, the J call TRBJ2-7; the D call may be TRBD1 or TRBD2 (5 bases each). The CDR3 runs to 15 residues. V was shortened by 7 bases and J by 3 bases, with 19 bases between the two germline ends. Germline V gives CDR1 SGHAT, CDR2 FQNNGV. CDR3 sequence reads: CASTTPGDEGYEQYF. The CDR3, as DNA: TGTGCCAGCACCACCCCTGGGGACGAGGGCTACGAGCAGTACTTC.

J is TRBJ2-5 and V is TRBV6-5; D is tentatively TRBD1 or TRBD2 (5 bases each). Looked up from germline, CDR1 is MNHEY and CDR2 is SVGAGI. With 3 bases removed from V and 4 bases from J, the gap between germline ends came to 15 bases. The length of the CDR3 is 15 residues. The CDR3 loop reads CASSYAGTALETQYF. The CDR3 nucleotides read TGTGCCAGCAGTTATGCCGGGACGGCTCTAGAGACCCAGTACTTC.

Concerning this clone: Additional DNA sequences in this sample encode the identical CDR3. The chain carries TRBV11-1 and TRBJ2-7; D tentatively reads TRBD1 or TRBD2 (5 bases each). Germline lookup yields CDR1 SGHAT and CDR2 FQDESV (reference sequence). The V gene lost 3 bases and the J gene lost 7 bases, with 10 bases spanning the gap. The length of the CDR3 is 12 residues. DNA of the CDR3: TGTGCCAGCAGCTTGGGGCGGACTGAGCAGTACTTC. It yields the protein CASSLGRTEQYF.

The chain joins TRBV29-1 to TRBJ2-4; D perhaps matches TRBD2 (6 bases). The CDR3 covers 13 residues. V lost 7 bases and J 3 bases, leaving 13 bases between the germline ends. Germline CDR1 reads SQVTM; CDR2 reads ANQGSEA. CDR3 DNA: TGCAGCGGGTTGGGGGGAGGCAAAAACATTCAGTACTTC. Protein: CSGLGGGKNIQYF.

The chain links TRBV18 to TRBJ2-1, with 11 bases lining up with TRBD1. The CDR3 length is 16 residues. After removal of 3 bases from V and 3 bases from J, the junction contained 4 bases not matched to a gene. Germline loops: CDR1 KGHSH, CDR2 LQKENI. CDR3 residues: CASSPGTGGNYNEQFF. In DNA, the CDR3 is TGTGCCAGCTCACCTGGGACAGGGGGGAACTACAATGAGCAGTTCTTC.

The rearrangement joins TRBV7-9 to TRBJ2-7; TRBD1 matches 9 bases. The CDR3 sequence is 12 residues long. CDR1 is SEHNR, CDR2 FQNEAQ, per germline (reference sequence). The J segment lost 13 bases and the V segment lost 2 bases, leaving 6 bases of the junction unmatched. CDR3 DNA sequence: TGTGCCAGCAGCTTATCCGACAGGGGGGAATACTTC. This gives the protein CASSLSDRGEYF.

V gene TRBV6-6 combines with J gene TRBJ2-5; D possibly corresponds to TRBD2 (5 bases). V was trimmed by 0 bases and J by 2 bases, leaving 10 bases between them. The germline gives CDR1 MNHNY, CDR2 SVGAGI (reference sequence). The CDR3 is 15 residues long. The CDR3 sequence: CASSYSGLIQETQYF. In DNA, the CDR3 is TGTGCCAGCAGTTACTCAGGACTGATTCAAGAGACCCAGTACTTC.

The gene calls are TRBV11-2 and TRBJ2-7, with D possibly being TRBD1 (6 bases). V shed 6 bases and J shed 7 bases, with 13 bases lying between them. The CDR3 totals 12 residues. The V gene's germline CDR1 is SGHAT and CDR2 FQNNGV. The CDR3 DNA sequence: TGTGCCAGCAGTCGACAGGACCGAGAGCAGTACTTC. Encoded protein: CASSRQDREQYF.

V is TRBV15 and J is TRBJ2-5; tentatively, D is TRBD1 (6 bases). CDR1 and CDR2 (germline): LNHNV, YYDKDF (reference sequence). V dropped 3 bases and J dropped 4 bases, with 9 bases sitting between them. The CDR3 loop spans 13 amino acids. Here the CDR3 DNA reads TGTGCCACCAGCAGTAACAGGGCAGAGACCCAGTACTTC. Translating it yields CATSSNRAETQYF.

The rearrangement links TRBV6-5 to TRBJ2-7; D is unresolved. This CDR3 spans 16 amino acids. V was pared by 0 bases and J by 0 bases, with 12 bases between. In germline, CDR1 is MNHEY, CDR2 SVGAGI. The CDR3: CASSYSRRGSSYEQYF. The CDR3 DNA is TGTGCCAGCAGTTACTCGAGGCGCGGAAGCTCCTACGAGCAGTACTTC.

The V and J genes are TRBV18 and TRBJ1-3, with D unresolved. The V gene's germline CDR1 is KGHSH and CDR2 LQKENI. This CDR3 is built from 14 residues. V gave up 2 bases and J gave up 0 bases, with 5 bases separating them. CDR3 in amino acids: CASSPVDSGNTIYF. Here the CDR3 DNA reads TGTGCCAGCTCACCAGTGGACTCTGGAAACACCATATATTTT.

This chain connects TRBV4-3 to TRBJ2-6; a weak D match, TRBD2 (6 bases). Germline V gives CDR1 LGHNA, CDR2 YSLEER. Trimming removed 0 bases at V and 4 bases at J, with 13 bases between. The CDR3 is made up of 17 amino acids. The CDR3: CASSQDGGALGANVLTF. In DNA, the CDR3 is TGCGCCAGCAGCCAAGATGGCGGGGCTCTCGGGGCCAACGTCCTGACTTTC.

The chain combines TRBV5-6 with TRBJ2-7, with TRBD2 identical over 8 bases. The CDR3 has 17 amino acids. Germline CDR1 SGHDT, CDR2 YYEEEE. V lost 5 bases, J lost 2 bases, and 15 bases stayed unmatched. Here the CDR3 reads CASSLGPWAGGAYEQYF. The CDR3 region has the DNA TGTGCCAGCAGTCTCGGCCCGTGGGCGGGGGGAGCCTACGAGCAGTACTTC. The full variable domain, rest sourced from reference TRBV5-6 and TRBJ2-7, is DAGVTQSPTHLIKTRGQQVTLRCSPKSGHDTVSWYQQALGQGPQFIFQYYEEEERQRGNFPDRFSGHQFPNYSSELNVNALLLGDSALYLCASSLGPWAGGAYEQYFGPGTRLTVT.

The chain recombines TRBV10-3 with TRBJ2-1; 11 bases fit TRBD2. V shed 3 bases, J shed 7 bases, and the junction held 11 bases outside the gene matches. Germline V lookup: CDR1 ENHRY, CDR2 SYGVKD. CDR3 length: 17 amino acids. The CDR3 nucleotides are TGTGCCATCAGTGAAGGGGTCCGACTAGCGGGAATGAATGAGCAGTTCTTC. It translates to CAISEGVRLAGMNEQFF.

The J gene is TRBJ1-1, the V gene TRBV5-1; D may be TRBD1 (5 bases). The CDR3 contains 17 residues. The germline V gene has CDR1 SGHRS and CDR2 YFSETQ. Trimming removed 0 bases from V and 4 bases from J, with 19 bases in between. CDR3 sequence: CASSLVWTPQGSTEAFF. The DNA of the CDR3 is TGCGCCAGCAGCTTGGTCTGGACACCCCAAGGGAGCACTGAAGCTTTCTTT.

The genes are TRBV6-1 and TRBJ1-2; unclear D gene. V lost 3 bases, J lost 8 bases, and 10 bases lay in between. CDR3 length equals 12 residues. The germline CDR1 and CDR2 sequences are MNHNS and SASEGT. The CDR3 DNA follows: TGTGCCAGCAGTGAGGCGGGATACGGCTACACCTTC. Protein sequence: CASSEAGYGYTF.

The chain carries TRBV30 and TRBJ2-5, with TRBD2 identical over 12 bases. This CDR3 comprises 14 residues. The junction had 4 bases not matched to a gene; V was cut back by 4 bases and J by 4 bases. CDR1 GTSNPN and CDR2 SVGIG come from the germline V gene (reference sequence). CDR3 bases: TGTGCCTGGAAACTAGCGGGAGGCTCAGAGACCCAGTACTTC. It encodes CAWKLAGGSETQYF.

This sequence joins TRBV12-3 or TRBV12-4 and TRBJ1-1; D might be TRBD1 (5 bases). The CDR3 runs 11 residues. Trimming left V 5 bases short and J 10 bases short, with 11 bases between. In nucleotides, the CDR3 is TGTGCCAGCAGTAGGGGACGTCTAGCTTTCTTT. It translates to CASSRGRLAFF.

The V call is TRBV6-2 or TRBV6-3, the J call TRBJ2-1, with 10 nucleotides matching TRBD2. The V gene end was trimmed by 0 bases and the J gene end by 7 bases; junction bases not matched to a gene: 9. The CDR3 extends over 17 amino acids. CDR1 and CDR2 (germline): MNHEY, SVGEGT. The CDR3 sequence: CASSYSSLLAGENEQFF. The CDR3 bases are TGTGCCAGCAGTTACTCGAGTTTGCTAGCGGGAGAAAATGAGCAGTTCTTC.

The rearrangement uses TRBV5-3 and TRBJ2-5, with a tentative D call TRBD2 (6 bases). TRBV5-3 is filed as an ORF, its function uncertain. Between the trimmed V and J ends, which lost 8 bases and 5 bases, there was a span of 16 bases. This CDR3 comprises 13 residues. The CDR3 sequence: CASPRARGETQYF. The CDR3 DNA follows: TGTGCCAGTCCGCGGGCCCGGGGGGAGACCCAGTACTTC.

The DNA of the CDR3 is TGCAGCGTTGACCGATCGGCAGATACGCAGTATTTT. It yields the protein CSVDRSADTQYF. The V gene is TRBV29-1, the J gene TRBJ2-3; D unclear. In germline, CDR1 is SQVTM, CDR2 ANQGSEA. Trimming pared 3 bases from V and 4 bases from J, leaving 8 bases between. This CDR3 comprises 12 residues.

This CDR3 reads CASSLNFRYTQYF. The CDR3 region has the DNA TGTGCCAGCAGCTTGAATTTCCGTTATACGCAGTATTTT. J is TRBJ2-3 and V is TRBV7-2; D gene uncertain. The germline V and J ends were trimmed by 3 bases and 7 bases, with 11 bases remaining between them. CDR3 length: 13 residues. Looked up from germline, CDR1 is SGHTA and CDR2 is FQGNSA. The whole variable domain, filled in from reference TRBV7-2 and TRBJ2-3, reads GAGVSQSPSNKVTEKGKDVELRCDPISGHTALYWYRQSLGQGLEFLIYFQGNSAPDKSGLPSDRFSAERTGGSVSTLTIQRTQQEDSAVYLCASSLNFRYTQYFGPGTRLTVL.

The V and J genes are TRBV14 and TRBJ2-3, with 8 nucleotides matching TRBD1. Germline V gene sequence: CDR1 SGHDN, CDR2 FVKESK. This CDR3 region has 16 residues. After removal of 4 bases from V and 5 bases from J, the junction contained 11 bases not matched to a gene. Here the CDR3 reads CASSPDRGTLLDTQYF. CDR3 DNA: TGTGCCAGCAGCCCTGACAGGGGAACGCTTTTAGATACGCAGTATTTT.

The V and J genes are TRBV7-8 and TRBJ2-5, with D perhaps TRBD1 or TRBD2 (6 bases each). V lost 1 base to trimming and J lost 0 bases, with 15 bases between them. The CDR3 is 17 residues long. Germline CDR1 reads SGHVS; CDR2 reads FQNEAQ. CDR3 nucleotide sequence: TGTGCCAGCAGCTTAGTGGTCAGGGGAGGTGACCAAGAGACCCAGTACTTC. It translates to CASSLVVRGGDQETQYF.

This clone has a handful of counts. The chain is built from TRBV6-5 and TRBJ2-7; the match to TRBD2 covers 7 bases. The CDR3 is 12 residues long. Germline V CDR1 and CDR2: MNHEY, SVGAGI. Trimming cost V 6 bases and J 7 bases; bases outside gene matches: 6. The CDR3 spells CASSKGGREQYF. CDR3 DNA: TGTGCCAGCAGCAAAGGCGGGAGAGAGCAGTACTTC.

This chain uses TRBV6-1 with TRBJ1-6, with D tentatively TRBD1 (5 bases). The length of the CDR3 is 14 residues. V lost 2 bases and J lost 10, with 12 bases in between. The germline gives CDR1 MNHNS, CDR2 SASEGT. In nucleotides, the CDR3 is TGTGCCAGCAGTGAAATCCAGGGTTTATCACCCCTCCACTTT. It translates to CASSEIQGLSPLHF.